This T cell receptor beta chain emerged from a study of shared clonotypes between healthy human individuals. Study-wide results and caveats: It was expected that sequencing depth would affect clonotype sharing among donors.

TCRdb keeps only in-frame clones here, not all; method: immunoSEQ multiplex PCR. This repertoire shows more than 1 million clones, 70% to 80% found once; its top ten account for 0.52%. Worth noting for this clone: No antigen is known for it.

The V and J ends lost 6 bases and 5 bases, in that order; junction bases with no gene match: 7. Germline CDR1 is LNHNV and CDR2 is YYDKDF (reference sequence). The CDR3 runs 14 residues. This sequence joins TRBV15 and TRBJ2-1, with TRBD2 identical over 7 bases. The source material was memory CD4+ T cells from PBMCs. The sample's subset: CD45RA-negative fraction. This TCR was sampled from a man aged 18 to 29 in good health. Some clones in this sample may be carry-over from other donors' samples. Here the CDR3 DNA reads TGTGCCACCAGGCTAGCGGCGGGTAACAATGAGCAGTTCTTC. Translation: CATRLAAGNNEQFF.